Below are 7 T cell receptor beta chains sequenced from a single sample in a study of radiotherapy plus CTLA-4 blockade in lung cancer (dated by TCRdb to 2016 to 2019). To prepare the library, the immunoSEQ multiplex PCR assay was applied. The table comes from immuneACCESS by way of TCRdb, which keeps in-frame sequences with V and J called. Part of the clones is missing from these tables; in studies checked, under half for an unresolved V gene and the rest for unknown reasons. The sample records 40,000 to 55,000 clones, over 60% of which are singletons. Approximately 2.6% of the sample rests with the top ten. The specimen comprised peripheral blood, sampled from a patient treated with radiotherapy plus ipilimumab. These receptors all come from a human donor with non-small cell lung cancer whose response to radiotherapy plus ipilimumab could not be evaluated.

This chain uses TRBV7-9 with TRBJ2-3; TRBD2 aligns across 7 bases. This CDR3 has 14 residues. Germline assignment: CDR1 SEHNR and CDR2 FQNEAQ (reference sequence). Unmatched junction bases numbered 6, after V lost 5 bases and J lost 4 bases. DNA for the CDR3: TGTGCCAGCAGCCGGGAGGCAGTGGCAGATACGCAGTATTTT. This encodes CASSREAVADTQYF. Looking up the rest from reference TRBV7-9 and TRBJ2-3 gives the full variable domain: DTGVSQNPRHKITKRGQNVTFRCDPISEHNRLYWYRQTLGQGPEFLTYFQNEAQLEKSRLLSDRFSAERPKGSFSTLEIQRTEQGDSAMYLCASSREAVADTQYFGPGTRLTVL.

The rearrangement joins TRBV5-4 to TRBJ2-7, with D tentatively TRBD1 (7 bases). Germline loops: CDR1 SGHNT, CDR2 YYREEE (reference sequence). The CDR3 spans 14 residues. Trimming stripped 4 bases from V and 7 bases from J, with 18 bases between. DNA for the CDR3: TGTGCCAGCAGCCCCACCGGGGGCAGGGGGGAGCAGTACTTC. Protein: CASSPTGGRGEQYF.

This clone was found a few times. The V call is TRBV18, the J call TRBJ1-4, with TRBD1 matching over 8 bases. Unmatched junction bases numbered 2, after V lost 3 bases and J lost 8 bases. The germline V gene has CDR1 KGHSH and CDR2 LQKENI. The CDR3 is 13 amino acids. In DNA form, the CDR3 reads TGTGCCAGCTCACCGGGACAGGAGGAAAAACTGTTTTTT. This sequence encodes CASSPGQEEKLFF.

V is TRBV28 and J is TRBJ1-2; D remains unclear. The CDR3 totals 14 residues. Trimming took off 8 bases at V and 8 bases at J, with 21 bases between the two ends. Germline V CDR1 and CDR2: MDHEN, SYDVKM. Here the CDR3 reads CASAPDFEPGGYTF. DNA for the CDR3: TGTGCCAGCGCCCCGGACTTTGAGCCCGGGGGCTACACCTTC.

The chain uses TRBV5-3 and TRBJ1-5; 7 positions match TRBD1. TRBV5-3 is known as an ORF, though its function is uncertain. The CDR3 is 19 amino acids. With 4 bases clipped from V and 0 bases from J, the junction kept 16 bases outside the gene matches. In DNA form, the CDR3 reads TGTGCCAGAAGCAGCCATACCGGGACAGCGAAAAATAGCAATCAGCCCCAGCATTTT. Translated, it gives CARSSHTGTAKNSNQPQHF.

The chain has TRBV19 and TRBJ2-5, with TRBD2 as a possible D gene (6 bases). The germline V and J ends were trimmed by 5 bases and 1 base, with 11 bases remaining between them. Germline CDR1 LNHDA, CDR2 SQIVND (reference sequence). The CDR3 is made up of 14 amino acids. The CDR3 reads CASSPRTIQETQYF. The CDR3 nucleotides read TGTGCCAGTAGTCCCAGGACTATCCAAGAGACCCAGTACTTC. The full variable domain, rest sourced from reference TRBV19 and TRBJ2-5, is DGGITQSPKYLFRKEGQNVTLSCEQNLNHDAMYWYRQDPGQGLRLIYYSQIVNDFQKGDIAEGYSVSREKKESFPLTVTSAQKNPTAFYLCASSPRTIQETQYFGPGTRLLVL.

This chain joins TRBV6-5 and TRBJ1-1; D is ambiguous. V dropped 0 bases and J dropped 5 bases, with 10 bases sitting between them. The CDR3 loop spans 14 amino acids. In germline, CDR1 is MNHEY, CDR2 SVGAGI. The DNA of the CDR3 is TGTGCCAGCAGTTACTCGGAGGGTAGGACTGAAGCTTTCTTT. Residues: CASSYSEGRTEAFF.